Shown below are 24 T cell receptor beta chains from a single sample sequenced in a study of blood T cell repertoires in COVID-19. Clones were read by immunoSEQ multiplex PCR, and TCRdb kept only the in-frame ones, dropping some. Among some 38,000 clones listed, around 74% were seen once. Sequenced input: peripheral blood. The receptors here all came from a man between 65 and 79 years old with COVID-19, enrolled during active disease.

The sample holds a few counts of this clone. The chain employs TRBV7-3 and TRBJ2-7; 8 bases line up with TRBD1. Looked up from germline, CDR1 is SGHTA and CDR2 is FQGTGA. The J segment lost 3 bases and the V segment lost 4 bases, leaving 2 bases of the junction unmatched. The CDR3 runs 13 residues. CDR3 sequence reads: CASSSTGGYEQYF. Written as DNA, the CDR3 is TGTGCCAGCAGCTCTACAGGGGGCTACGAGCAGTACTTC.

V gene TRBV27 combines with J gene TRBJ2-7; 7 bases line up with TRBD2. V lost 1 base to trimming and J lost 2 bases; unmatched junction nucleotides: 8. CDR3 size: 16 residues. Germline assignment: CDR1 MNHEY and CDR2 SMNVEV (reference sequence). The CDR3 DNA follows: TGTGCCAGCAGTTTATTGCCGGCTAGCGGTACCTACGAGCAGTACTTC. This encodes CASSLLPASGTYEQYF.

V usage is TRBV5-1 and J usage is TRBJ2-3; D possibly corresponds to TRBD1 (5 bases). V dropped 4 bases and J dropped 2 bases, with 8 bases sitting between them. The CDR3 has 13 residues. Germline V gives CDR1 SGHRS, CDR2 YFSETQ. The CDR3 DNA is TGCGCCAGCAGCATGGACAACACAGATACGCAGTATTTT. This codes for CASSMDNTDTQYF.

The chain carries TRBV12-2 and TRBJ1-2; whether TRBD1, the table's D call, matches the DNA was not checked. TRBV12-2 is annotated as a pseudogene. The CDR3 is 16 amino acids. The CDR3 bases are TGTGCAAGTCGCCCGGGACAGGGTAGACCCTTCTATGGCTACACCTTC. This encodes CASRPGQGRPFYGYTF.

This chain joins TRBV13 and TRBJ2-7, with D uncertain. Deletions cut 4 bases from V and 3 bases from J, with 10 bases between. There are 13 residues in the CDR3. Germline lookup yields CDR1 PRHDT and CDR2 FYEKMQ (reference sequence). The CDR3 DNA follows: TGTGCCAGCAGCTCGAGCCATTTCTACGAGCAGTACTTC. Translated: CASSSSHFYEQYF. The variable domain in full, with the rest retrieved from reference TRBV13 and TRBJ2-7, is AAGVIQSPRHLIKEKRETATLKCYPIPRHDTVYWYQQGPGQDPQFLISFYEKMQSDKGSIPDRFSAQQFSDYHSELNMSSLELGDSALYFCASSSSHFYEQYFGPGTRLTVT.

CDR3 sequence: CASSDISKTDTQYF. The CDR3 region has the DNA TGTGCCAGTAGTGACATTAGTAAGACAGATACGCAGTATTTT. This chain connects TRBV19 to TRBJ2-3, with D unclear. V lost 5 bases, J lost 3 bases, and 12 bases lay in between. The germline CDR1 and CDR2 sequences are LNHDA and SQIVND (reference sequence). This CDR3 comprises 14 residues.

V is TRBV6-2 or TRBV6-3 and J is TRBJ1-6; no firm D call. Germline V lookup: CDR1 MNHEY, CDR2 SVGEGT. This CDR3 is built from 15 residues. V shed 4 bases and J shed 7 bases, with 14 bases lying between them. The DNA for the CDR3 is TGTGCCAGCAGTTCTTTCTTTGAGGCGAATTCACCCCTCCACTTT. It is translated as CASSSFFEANSPLHF.

There are a few counts of this clone. The CDR3 DNA sequence: TGCGCCAGCAGCTGGGGAGACAATGAAGCTTTCTTT. Its protein is CASSWGDNEAFF. The rearrangement uses TRBV5-1 and TRBJ1-1; D is uncertain. V was pared by 3 bases and J by 7 bases, with 10 bases between. CDR3 size: 12 residues. Germline V gives CDR1 SGHRS, CDR2 YFSETQ. The variable domain in full, with the rest retrieved from reference TRBV5-1 and TRBJ1-1, is KAGVTQTPRYLIKTRGQQVTLSCSPISGHRSVSWYQQTPGQGLQFLFEYFSETQRNKGNFPGRFSGRQFSNSRSEMNVSTLELGDSALYLCASSWGDNEAFFGQGTRLTVV.

The chain links TRBV21-1 to TRBJ1-1; the D call of TRBD1 is as the table states it, not checked on the DNA. TRBV21-1 is a listed pseudogene. CDR3 length: 16 residues. The CDR3 region has the DNA TGTGCCAGCAGCAAAGTAGTGGGGCCACGAACGACTGAAGCTTTCTTT. The encoded protein is CASSKVVGPRTTEAFF.

The chain uses TRBV7-2 and TRBJ1-2, with 8 bases that match TRBD1. Germline CDR1 SGHTA, CDR2 FQGNSA. Trimming removed 5 bases from V and 2 bases from J; junction bases left unmatched: 7. CDR3 length equals 15 residues. In DNA form, the CDR3 reads TGTGCCAGCAGCCCTTGGACAGGGAACAACTATGGCTACACCTTC. This sequence encodes CASSPWTGNNYGYTF.

This chain connects TRBV19 to TRBJ2-7, with TRBD1 matching over 9 bases. CDR3 length: 14 amino acids. Losses at the gene ends were 6 bases for V and 4 bases for J; bases not matched to a gene: 7. Germline V gene sequence: CDR1 LNHDA, CDR2 SQIVND (reference sequence). DNA for the CDR3: TGTGCCAGTAGGGGGAGGACAGGGGCTTACGAGCAGTACTTC. Translating gives CASRGRTGAYEQYF.

This rearrangement joins TRBV19 to TRBJ2-3; 8 nucleotides align to TRBD2. Trimming took 7 bases from V and 0 from J; bases not matched to a gene: 6. CDR3 length: 15 residues. The germline V gene has CDR1 LNHDA and CDR2 SQIVND (reference sequence). The DNA of the CDR3 is TGTGCCAGTACCCCGTCGGGGGGGAGCACAGATACGCAGTATTTT. It is translated as CASTPSGGSTDTQYF.

In DNA form, the CDR3 reads TGTGCCAGTAGCCCTTATAGCAATCAGCCCCAGCATTTT. Amino acids: CASSPYSNQPQHF. V is TRBV19 and J is TRBJ1-5, with D unresolved. CDR1 and CDR2 (germline): LNHDA, SQIVND (reference sequence). There are 13 residues in the CDR3. V lost 6 bases and J lost 0, with 6 bases in between.

The chain links TRBV6-4 to TRBJ1-1; D call uncertain. Germline V gives CDR1 MRHNA, CDR2 SNTAGT. The CDR3 contains 13 residues. V lost 4 bases to trimming and J lost 1 base, with 7 bases between them. The CDR3 protein is CASSAKWNTEAFF. The DNA of the CDR3 is TGTGCCAGCAGTGCTAAGTGGAACACTGAAGCTTTCTTT.

The chain carries TRBV10-3 and TRBJ2-3; D uncertain. The germline V gene encodes CDR1 ENHRY and CDR2 SYGVKD. The CDR3 length is 15 residues. The V end lost 3 bases, the J end lost 0 bases, and 10 bases lay between the germline ends. CDR3 sequence (DNA): TGTGCCATCAGTGAAGCAGGCAGAAGCACAGATACGCAGTATTTT. It translates to CAISEAGRSTDTQYF.

The V gene is TRBV29-1, the J gene TRBJ2-2; no clear D. CDR1 is SQVTM, CDR2 ANQGSEA, per germline. V was trimmed by 5 bases and J by 4 bases, leaving 11 bases between them. The CDR3 has 13 residues. The CDR3 sequence: CSVNRRLTGELFF. In DNA form, the CDR3 reads TGCAGCGTTAACAGAAGGCTCACCGGGGAGCTGTTTTTT.

This chain uses TRBV10-3 with TRBJ2-5; D possibly corresponds to TRBD1 (6 bases). This CDR3 has 13 residues. Germline V gives CDR1 ENHRY, CDR2 SYGVKD. With 8 bases removed from V and 2 bases from J, the gap between germline ends came to 12 bases. CDR3 nucleotide sequence: TGTGCCATCGGCCAGGGACAACAAGAGACCCAGTACTTC. Its protein is CAIGQGQQETQYF.

The chain is built from TRBV5-1 and TRBJ2-7; 9 nucleotides align to TRBD1. V gave up 1 base and J gave up 4 bases; unmatched junction bases: 3. CDR1 is SGHRS, CDR2 YFSETQ, per germline. This CDR3 has 14 residues. The CDR3: CASSLTGGRYEQYF. The CDR3 nucleotides are TGCGCCAGCAGCTTGACAGGGGGCAGATACGAGCAGTACTTC.

The chain employs TRBV5-1 and TRBJ2-7; D may be TRBD1 (6 bases). The germline CDR1 and CDR2 sequences are SGHRS and YFSETQ. This CDR3 has 14 residues. V was pared by 3 bases and J by 1 base, with 11 bases between. The CDR3: CASSSTGQSYEQYF. DNA of the CDR3: TGCGCCAGCAGCTCGACAGGACAATCCTACGAGCAGTACTTC.

The chain couples TRBV27 to TRBJ1-4; D ambiguous. From germline, CDR1 is MNHEY and CDR2 SMNVEV (reference sequence). The CDR3 is 13 residues long. V was shortened by 6 bases and J by 6 bases, with 11 bases between the two germline ends. The CDR3 protein is CASSGGAYEKLFF. In DNA form, the CDR3 reads TGTGCCAGCAGCGGAGGAGCTTATGAAAAACTGTTTTTT.

The rearrangement joins TRBV14 to TRBJ1-4; TRBD1 matches 7 bases. From germline, CDR1 is SGHDN and CDR2 FVKESK. The CDR3 sequence is 15 residues long. Unmatched junction bases numbered 6, after V lost 0 bases and J lost 8 bases. CDR3 DNA: TGTGCCAGCAGCCAAGACCGGGACAGACAAGAAAAACTGTTTTTT. It yields the protein CASSQDRDRQEKLFF.

This chain connects TRBV11-2 to TRBJ2-7; tentatively, D is TRBD2 (7 bases). Germline assignment: CDR1 SGHAT and CDR2 FQNNGV. The CDR3 length is 15 residues. V lost 4 bases, J lost 1 base, and 14 bases lay in between. CDR3 in DNA: TGTGCCAGCAGCTCCCCCGGGGGGCCATCCTACGAGCAGTACTTC. The encoded protein is CASSSPGGPSYEQYF.

This chain links TRBV7-2 with TRBJ1-1; D might be TRBD1 (5 bases). The V gene's germline CDR1 is SGHTA and CDR2 FQGNSA. V lost 5 bases to trimming and J lost 6 bases, with 13 bases between them. CDR3 length equals 13 residues. The CDR3 here is CASSGRRVSEAFF. DNA for the CDR3: TGTGCCAGCAGCGGTCGCAGGGTCTCTGAAGCTTTCTTT.

The chain has TRBV6-5 and TRBJ2-3; 7 bases are a match to TRBD2. This CDR3 has 16 residues. The V gene's germline CDR1 is MNHEY and CDR2 SVGAGI. Germline trimming cut 0 bases from V and 2 bases from J; bases unmatched to any gene: 5. Written as DNA, the CDR3 is TGTGCCAGCAGTTACTCTTCCGGGGGGATCACAGATACGCAGTATTTT. It translates to CASSYSSGGITDTQYF.